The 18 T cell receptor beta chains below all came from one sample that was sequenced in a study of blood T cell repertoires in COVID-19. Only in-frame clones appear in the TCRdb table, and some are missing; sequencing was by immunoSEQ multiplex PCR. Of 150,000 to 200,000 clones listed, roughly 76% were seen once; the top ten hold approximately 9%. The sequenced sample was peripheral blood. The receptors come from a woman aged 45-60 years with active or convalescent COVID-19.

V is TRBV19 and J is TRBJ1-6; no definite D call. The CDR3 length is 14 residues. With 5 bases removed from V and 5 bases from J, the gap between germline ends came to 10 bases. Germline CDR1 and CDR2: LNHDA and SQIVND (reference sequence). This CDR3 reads CASSSTVDNSPLHF. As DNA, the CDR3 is TGTGCCAGTAGTTCCACGGTCGATAATTCACCCCTCCACTTT.

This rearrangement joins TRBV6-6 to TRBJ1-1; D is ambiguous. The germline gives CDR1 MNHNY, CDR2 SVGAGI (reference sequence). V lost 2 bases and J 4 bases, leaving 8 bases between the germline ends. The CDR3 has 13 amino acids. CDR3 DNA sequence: TGTGCCAGCAGTTACCGACATGGCACTGAAGCTTTCTTT. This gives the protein CASSYRHGTEAFF.

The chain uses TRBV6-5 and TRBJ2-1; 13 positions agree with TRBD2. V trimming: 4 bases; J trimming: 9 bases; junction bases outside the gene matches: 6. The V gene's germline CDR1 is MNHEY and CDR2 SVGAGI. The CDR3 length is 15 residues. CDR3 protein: CASSSRTSGSIEQFF. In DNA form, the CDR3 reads TGTGCCAGCAGTTCCCGGACTAGCGGGAGTATTGAGCAGTTCTTC.

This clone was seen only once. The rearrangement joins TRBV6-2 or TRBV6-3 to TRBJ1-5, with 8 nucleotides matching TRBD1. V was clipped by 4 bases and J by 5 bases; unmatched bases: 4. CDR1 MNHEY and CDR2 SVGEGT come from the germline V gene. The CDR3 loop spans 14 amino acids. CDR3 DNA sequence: TGTGCCAGCAGTTTGGACAGGGACGATCAGCCCCAGCATTTT. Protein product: CASSLDRDDQPQHF.

The CDR3 region is CASSRGGGGLDTGELFF. The CDR3 DNA follows: TGTGCCAGCAGCCGAGGTGGCGGGGGGCTAGACACCGGGGAGCTGTTTTTT. V usage is TRBV7-3 and J usage is TRBJ2-2, with TRBD2 matching over 8 bases. The CDR3 is 17 residues long. With V trimmed by 5 bases and J by 3 bases, 11 bases remained unmatched. CDR1 and CDR2 (germline): SGHTA, FQGTGA.

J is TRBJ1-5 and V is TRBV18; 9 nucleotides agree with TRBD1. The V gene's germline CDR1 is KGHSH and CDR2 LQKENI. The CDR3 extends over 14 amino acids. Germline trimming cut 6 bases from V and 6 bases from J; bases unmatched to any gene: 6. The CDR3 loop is CASSQGQGSQPQHF. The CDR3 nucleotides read TGTGCCAGCTCCCAGGGACAGGGTAGTCAGCCCCAGCATTTT.

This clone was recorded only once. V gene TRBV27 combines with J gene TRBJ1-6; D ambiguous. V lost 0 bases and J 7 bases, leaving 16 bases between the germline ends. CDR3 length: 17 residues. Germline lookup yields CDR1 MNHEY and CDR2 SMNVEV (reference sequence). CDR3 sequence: CASSLSVPRAANSPLHF. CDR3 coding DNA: TGTGCCAGCAGTTTATCGGTCCCGCGGGCAGCCAATTCACCCCTCCACTTT.

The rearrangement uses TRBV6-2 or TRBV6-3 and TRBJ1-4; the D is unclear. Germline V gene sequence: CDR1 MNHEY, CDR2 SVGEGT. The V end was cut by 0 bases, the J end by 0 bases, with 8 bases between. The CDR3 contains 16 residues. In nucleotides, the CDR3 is TGTGCCAGCAGTTACTCGAGCACTGCAACTAATGAAAAACTGTTTTTT. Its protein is CASSYSSTATNEKLFF.

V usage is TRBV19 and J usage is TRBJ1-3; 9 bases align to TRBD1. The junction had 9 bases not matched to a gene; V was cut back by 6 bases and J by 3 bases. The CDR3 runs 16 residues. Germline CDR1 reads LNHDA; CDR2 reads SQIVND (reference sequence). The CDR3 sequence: CASRPRDRVFGNTIYF. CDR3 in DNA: TGTGCCAGTAGGCCCCGGGACAGGGTCTTTGGAAACACCATATATTTT.

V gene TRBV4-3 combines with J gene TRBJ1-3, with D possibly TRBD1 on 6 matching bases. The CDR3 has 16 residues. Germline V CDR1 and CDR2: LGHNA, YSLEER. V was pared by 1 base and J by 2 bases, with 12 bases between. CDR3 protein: CASSQVWGGTGNTIYF. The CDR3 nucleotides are TGCGCCAGCAGCCAAGTCTGGGGGGGCACTGGAAACACCATATATTTT.

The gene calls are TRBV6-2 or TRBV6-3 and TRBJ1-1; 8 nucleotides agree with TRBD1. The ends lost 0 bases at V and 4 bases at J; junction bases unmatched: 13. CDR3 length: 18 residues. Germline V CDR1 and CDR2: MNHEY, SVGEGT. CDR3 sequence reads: CASSYSGDRTLWGTEAFF. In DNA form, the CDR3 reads TGTGCCAGCAGTTACTCGGGGGACAGGACTCTTTGGGGCACTGAAGCTTTCTTT.

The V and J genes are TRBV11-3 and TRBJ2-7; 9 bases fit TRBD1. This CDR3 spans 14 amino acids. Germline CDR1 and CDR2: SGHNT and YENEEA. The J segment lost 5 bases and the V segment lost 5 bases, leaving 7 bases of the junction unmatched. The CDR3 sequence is CASSARDRADEQYF. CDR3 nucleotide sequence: TGTGCCAGCAGCGCCCGGGACAGGGCAGACGAGCAGTACTTC. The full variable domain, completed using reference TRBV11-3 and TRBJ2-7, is EAGVVQSPRYKIIEKKQPVAFWCNPISGHNTLYWYLQNLGQGPELLIRYENEEAVDDSQLPKDRFSAERLKGVDSTLKIQPAELGDSAVYLCASSARDRADEQYFGPGTRLTVT.

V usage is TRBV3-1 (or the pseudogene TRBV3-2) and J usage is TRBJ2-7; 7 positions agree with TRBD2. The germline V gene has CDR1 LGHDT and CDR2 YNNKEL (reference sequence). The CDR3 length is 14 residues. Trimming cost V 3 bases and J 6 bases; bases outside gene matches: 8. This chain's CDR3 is CASSQGGGRSEQYF. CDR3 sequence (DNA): TGTGCCAGCAGCCAGGGCGGGGGTCGGTCCGAGCAGTACTTC.

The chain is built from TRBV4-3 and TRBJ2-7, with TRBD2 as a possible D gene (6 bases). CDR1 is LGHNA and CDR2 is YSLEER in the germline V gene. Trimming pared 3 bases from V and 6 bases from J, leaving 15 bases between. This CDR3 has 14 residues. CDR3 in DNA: TGCGCCAGCAGCCAGGGGGGTGGAGTCGGCGAGCAGTACTTC. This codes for CASSQGGGVGEQYF.

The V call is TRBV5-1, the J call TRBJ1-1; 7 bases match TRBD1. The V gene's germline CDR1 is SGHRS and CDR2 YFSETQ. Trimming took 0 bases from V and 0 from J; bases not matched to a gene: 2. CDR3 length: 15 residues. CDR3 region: CASSLADRLNTEAFF. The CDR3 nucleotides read TGCGCCAGCAGCTTGGCGGACAGGCTGAACACTGAAGCTTTCTTT.

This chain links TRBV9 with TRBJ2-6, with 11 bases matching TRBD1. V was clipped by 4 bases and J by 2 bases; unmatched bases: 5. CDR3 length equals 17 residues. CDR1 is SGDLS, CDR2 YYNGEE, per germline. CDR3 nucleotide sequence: TGTGCCAGCAGCCTCCGGACAGGGGGCGCTGGGGCCAACGTCCTGACTTTC. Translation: CASSLRTGGAGANVLTF.

The CDR3 DNA sequence: TGTGCCATCAGCCCAGGGGGCGGAGAGACTGAAGCTTTCTTT. Translated, it gives CAISPGGGETEAFF. This chain uses TRBV10-3 with TRBJ1-1; 8 bases agree with TRBD1. CDR3 length equals 14 residues. Germline V CDR1 and CDR2: ENHRY, SYGVKD. Unmatched junction bases numbered 8, after V lost 6 bases and J lost 5 bases.

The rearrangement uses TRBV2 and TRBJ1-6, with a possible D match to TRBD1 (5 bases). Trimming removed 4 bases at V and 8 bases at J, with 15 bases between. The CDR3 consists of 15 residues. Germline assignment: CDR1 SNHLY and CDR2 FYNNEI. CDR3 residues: CASSVGVRRDSPLHF. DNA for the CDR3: TGTGCCAGCAGTGTAGGGGTAAGGAGGGATTCACCCCTCCACTTT.